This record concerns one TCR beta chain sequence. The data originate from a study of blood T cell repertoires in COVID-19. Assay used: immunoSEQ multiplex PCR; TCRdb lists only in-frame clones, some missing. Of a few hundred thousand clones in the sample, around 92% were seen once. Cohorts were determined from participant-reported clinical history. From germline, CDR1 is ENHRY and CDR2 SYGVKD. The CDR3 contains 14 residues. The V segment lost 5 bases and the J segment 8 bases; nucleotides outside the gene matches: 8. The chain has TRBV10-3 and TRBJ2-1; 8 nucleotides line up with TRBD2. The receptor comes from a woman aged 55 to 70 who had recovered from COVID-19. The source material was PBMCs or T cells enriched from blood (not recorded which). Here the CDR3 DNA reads TGTGCCATCAGTTTCCCCGGGACTAGTTATGAGCAGTTCTTC. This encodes CAISFPGTSYEQFF.